This TCR beta chain is from a study of T-cell reconstitution after alpha-beta-depleted transplantation in children (dated by TCRdb to about 2016). With respect to the entire study: The study quantitatively tracked T-cell immune reconstitution after TCRalphabeta/CD19-depleted allogeneic hematopoietic cell transplantation in children using TCR repertoire profiling.

Turning to this clonotype: It has no known antigen specificity. There are no base qualities to consult, and no much larger clone falls within one base.

From the cysteine through the phenylalanine, the CDR3 covers 12 amino acids. The DNA shown is the 36-base CDR3, in frame from base 1. According to the germline V gene, CDR1 reads MDHEN and CDR2 reads SYDVKM. V is clipped by 5 bases and J by 11 bases, and the sequence between their germline boundaries is 15 bases long. Libraries were constructed by PCR. TCRdb lists the instrument as Illumina HiSeq 2500. TCR library preparation used molecular barcoding, with unique molecular identifiers applied to normalize quantification of the TCRbeta repertoire. TCRdb reprocessed the public reads (quality trimming at Q25 with fastp, clone calling with MiXCR) and kept in-frame beta chains. Duplicate CDR3 protein sequences are folded into a single record with the most common DNA and genes. The table for this sample lists around 340,000 distinct CDR3 sequences; more than 10% of them were counted only once. The biggest ten clones account for around 4% of the sample.

This TCR derives from a human donor who donated a stem cell graft to a child with Fanconi anemia. The material was PBMCs, obtained from the stem cell graft. Recombination connected TRBV28 to TRBJ1-1, with the D gene not confidently named. The CDR3 reads as follows: CASSPDRRRAFF. The DNA is as follows: TGTGCCAGCAGTCCCGACCGGAGGCGGGCTTTCTTT.